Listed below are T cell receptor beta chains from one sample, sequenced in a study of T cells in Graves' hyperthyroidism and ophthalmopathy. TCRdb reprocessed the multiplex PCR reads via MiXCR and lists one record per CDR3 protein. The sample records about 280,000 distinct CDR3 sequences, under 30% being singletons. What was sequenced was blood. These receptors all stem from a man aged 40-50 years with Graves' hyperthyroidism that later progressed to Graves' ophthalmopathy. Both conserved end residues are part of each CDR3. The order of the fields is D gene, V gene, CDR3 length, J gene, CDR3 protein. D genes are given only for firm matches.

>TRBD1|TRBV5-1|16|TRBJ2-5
CASSLQSTGAGETQYF
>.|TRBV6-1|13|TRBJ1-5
CASSERRNQPQHF
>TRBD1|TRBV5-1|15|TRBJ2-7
CASSPQGYRTYEQYF
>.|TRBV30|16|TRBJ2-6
CAWSAGESSGANVLTF
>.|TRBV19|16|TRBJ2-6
CASSPGGEAGANVLTF
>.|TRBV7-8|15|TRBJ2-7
CASSLSETVIYEQYF
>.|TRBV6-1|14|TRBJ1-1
CASSSRDKNTEAFF
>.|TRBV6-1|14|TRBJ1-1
CASRPSWGNTEAFF
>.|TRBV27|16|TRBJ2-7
CASSFSLAESSYEQYF
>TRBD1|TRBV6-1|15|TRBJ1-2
CASSPGQGALYGYTF
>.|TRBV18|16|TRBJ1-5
CASSRGAGVGNQPQHF
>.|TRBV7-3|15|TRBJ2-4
CASSPLGQSDTIQYF
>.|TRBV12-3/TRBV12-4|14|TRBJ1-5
CASSFLGVGQPQHF
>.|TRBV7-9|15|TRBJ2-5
CASSPRGATQETQYF
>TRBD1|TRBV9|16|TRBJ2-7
CASSVDGTGSPYEQYF
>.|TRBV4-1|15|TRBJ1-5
CASSQEGVLGQPQHF
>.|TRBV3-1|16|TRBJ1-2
CASSQEALQGNYGYTF
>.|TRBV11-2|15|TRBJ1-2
CASSLDIQGYYGYTF
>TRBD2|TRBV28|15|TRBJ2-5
CASTPLAGGSETQYF
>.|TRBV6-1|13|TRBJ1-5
CASSEVSNQPQHF
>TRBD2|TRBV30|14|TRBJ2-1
CAWIPGLAWNEQFF
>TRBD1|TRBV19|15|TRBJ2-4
CASSRDRVAKNIQYF
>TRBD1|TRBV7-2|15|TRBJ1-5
CASSLPTGGVEPQHF
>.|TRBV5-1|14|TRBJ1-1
CASSLQTVNTEAFF
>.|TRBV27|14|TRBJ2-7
CASSLGWDPYEQYF
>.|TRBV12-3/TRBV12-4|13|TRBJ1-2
CASSLVVGDGYTF
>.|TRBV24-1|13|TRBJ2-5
CATSDGTQETQYF
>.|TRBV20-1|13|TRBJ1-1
CSASDYRVSEAFF
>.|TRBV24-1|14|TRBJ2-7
CATRPSGESYEQYF
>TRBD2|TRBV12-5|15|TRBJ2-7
CASGLSGTNSYEQYF
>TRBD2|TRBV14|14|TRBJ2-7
CASSTGTSGSEQYF
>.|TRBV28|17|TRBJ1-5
CASRFLGGRRRNQPQHF
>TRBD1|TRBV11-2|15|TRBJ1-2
CASSFSGGANYGYTF
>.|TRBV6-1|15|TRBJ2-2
CASSGKGRNTGELFF
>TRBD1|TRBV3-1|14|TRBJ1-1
CASSIYRGGTEAFF
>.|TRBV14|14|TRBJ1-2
CASSLGDAFHGYTF
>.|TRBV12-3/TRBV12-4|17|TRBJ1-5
CASSFGGGTDFNQPQHF
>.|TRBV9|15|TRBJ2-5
CASSVNAIPQETQYF
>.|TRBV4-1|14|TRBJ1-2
CASSQDETPYGYTF
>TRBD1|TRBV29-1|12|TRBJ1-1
CSAGQGNTEAFF
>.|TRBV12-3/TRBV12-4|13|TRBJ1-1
CASRERENTEAFF
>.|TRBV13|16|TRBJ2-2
CASSLSVLSYTGELFF
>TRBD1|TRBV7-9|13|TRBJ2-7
CASSLAGQGTQYF
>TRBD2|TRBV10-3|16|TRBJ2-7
CATIRGLAVLSYEQYF
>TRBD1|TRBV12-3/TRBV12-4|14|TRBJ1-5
CASRRETGDQPQHF
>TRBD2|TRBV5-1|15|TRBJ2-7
CASSSGTSGISEQYF
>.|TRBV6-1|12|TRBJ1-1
CASNHQGAEAFF
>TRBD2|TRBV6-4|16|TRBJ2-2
CASSEMSGGNTGELFF
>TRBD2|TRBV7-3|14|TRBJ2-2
CASSLAGVTGELFF
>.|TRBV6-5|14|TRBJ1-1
CASSYNTPGTEAFF
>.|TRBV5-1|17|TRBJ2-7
CASSLWGSGQHPYEQYF
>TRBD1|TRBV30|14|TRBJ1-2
CAWRGTGRNYGYTF
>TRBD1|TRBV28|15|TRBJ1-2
CASNFRDRGPYGYTF
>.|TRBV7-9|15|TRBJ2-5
CASSAGAAGQETQYF
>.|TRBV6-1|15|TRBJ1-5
CASSEWQSSNQPQHF
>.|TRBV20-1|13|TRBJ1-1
CSSQGTGYTEAFF
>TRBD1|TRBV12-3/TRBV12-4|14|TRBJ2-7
CASSQGDRVGEQYF
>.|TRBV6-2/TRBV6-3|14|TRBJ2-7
CASNPLGGRHEQYF
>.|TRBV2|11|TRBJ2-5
CASSVDETQYF
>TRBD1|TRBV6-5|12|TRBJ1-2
CASRLTGDGYTF